The 3 T cell receptor beta chains below come from one sample, sequenced in a study of T-cell reconstitution after alpha-beta-depleted transplantation in children (dated by TCRdb to the mid-2010s). Interpreted using the paper, the treatment or condition label stands for: allogeneic hematopoietic cell transplantation with graft depleted of TCRalphabeta T cells and CD19 B cells. The method behind the library was PCR. Reads for this sample came from an Illumina HiSeq 2500. To normalize quantification of the TCRbeta repertoire, the TCR libraries were built with molecular barcoding that relied on unique molecular identifiers. In-frame beta chains were kept once TCRdb had trimmed the public reads at Q25 with fastp and called clones with MiXCR. Each CDR3 protein appears once, grouped with its most common genes and DNA. The sample includes around 130,000 distinct CDR3 sequences, with about 9.9% observed a single time. The ten largest clones capture approximately 25% of the sample.

Sequenced material: PBMCs, mostly from graft donor cells, taken 180 days after TCRalphabeta/CD19-depleted stem cell transplant. The receptor source for this set is a girl less than two years old who had a stem cell transplant for combined immunodeficiency, so the T cells may come from the graft donor.

The chain's CDR3 is CASSSGPDTQYF. In DNA, the CDR3 is TGCGCCAGCAGCTCGGGACCTGATACGCAGTATTTT. The rearrangement links TRBV5-1 to TRBJ2-3; possibly TRBD1 or TRBD2 for D (5 bases each). V lost 3 bases to trimming and J lost 6 bases, with 8 bases between them. The CDR3 spans 12 residues. Germline V CDR1 and CDR2: SGHRS, YFSETQ.

This clonotype turned up a few times. The chain employs TRBV12-3 or TRBV12-4 and TRBJ2-7; 8 bases fit TRBD1. The CDR3 totals 15 residues. After removal of 6 bases from V and 2 bases from J, the junction contained 9 bases not matched to a gene. In nucleotides, the CDR3 is TGTGCCAGCAGCCTCCGGACAGGGTATGCCTACGAGCAGTACTTC. The encoded protein is CASSLRTGYAYEQYF.

This clonotype was detected a few times. This sequence joins TRBV5-4 and TRBJ2-5; 9 bases fit TRBD2. With V trimmed by 0 bases and J by 1 base, 4 bases remained unmatched. The CDR3 is 16 residues long. CDR1 and CDR2 from the germline V gene are SGHNT and YYREEE (reference sequence). CDR3 in amino acids: CASSLGTAGGQETQYF. CDR3 in DNA: TGTGCCAGCAGCTTGGGAACAGCGGGGGGCCAAGAGACCCAGTACTTC.